The 5 T cell receptor beta chains presented below share a single source sample, sequenced in a study of blood T cell repertoires in COVID-19 (dated by TCRdb to 2018 to 2021). Libraries were made using the immunoSEQ multiplex PCR assay. TCRdb took over this immuneACCESS table, retaining in-frame rearrangements with V and J assigned. Such tables are incomplete; in checked studies, under half of the missing clones stem from an unresolved V gene, and the remainder is unexplained. The sample includes approximately 93,000 clones, with about 91% observed a single time. Together, the top ten hold around 0.44% of the sample. What was sequenced was peripheral blood. The receptors were gathered from a man aged 55 to 70 with acute or convalescent COVID-19.

This clone was seen a single time. For the CDR3, the DNA is TGTGCCAGCAGCCGTAGCGCGTCCTATGTCTACAATGAGCAGTTCTTC. As protein: CASSRSASYVYNEQFF. V and J are TRBV7-9 and TRBJ2-1; weak D call: TRBD2 (5 bases). Germline lookup yields CDR1 SEHNR and CDR2 FQNEAQ (reference sequence). The CDR3 is 16 residues long. The V end was cut by 5 bases, the J end by 3 bases, with 17 bases between.

The CDR3, as DNA: TGTGCCAGCAGTTTACGCGGGAGAGGGTCAGATACGCAGTATTTT. Its protein is CASSLRGRGSDTQYF. This rearrangement joins TRBV27 to TRBJ2-3; 7 bases match TRBD2. J lost 4 bases, V lost 2 bases, and 6 bases had no gene match. Looked up from germline, CDR1 is MNHEY and CDR2 is SMNVEV (reference sequence). The CDR3 has 15 amino acids.

This chain links TRBV7-3 with TRBJ2-3; 11 bases fit TRBD2. The CDR3 has 16 amino acids. Trimming took 2 bases from V and 6 from J; bases not matched to a gene: 7. Germline-derived CDR1 and CDR2 are SGHTA and FQGTGA. CDR3 sequence: CASSLSRRTSGDTQYF. The CDR3 DNA follows: TGTGCCAGCAGCTTATCCCGCCGGACTAGCGGGGATACGCAGTATTTT.

The rearrangement uses TRBV7-6 and TRBJ2-3, with 7 bases identical to TRBD2. V was clipped by 4 bases and J by 2 bases; unmatched bases: 6. The germline V gene has CDR1 SGHVS and CDR2 FNYEAQ. CDR3 length equals 15 residues. The CDR3 DNA follows: TGTGCCAGCAGCTACCGGGACTACCCCACAGATACGCAGTATTTT. Translating gives CASSYRDYPTDTQYF.

V usage is TRBV9 and J usage is TRBJ2-1; TRBD2 matches at 14 bases. V lost 3 bases, J lost 10 bases, and 9 bases stayed unmatched. The germline V gene encodes CDR1 SGDLS and CDR2 YYNGEE. This CDR3 spans 16 amino acids. The chain's CDR3 is CASSAPGTSGSREQFF. For the CDR3, the DNA is TGTGCCAGCAGCGCCCCCGGGACTAGCGGGAGTAGGGAGCAGTTCTTC.